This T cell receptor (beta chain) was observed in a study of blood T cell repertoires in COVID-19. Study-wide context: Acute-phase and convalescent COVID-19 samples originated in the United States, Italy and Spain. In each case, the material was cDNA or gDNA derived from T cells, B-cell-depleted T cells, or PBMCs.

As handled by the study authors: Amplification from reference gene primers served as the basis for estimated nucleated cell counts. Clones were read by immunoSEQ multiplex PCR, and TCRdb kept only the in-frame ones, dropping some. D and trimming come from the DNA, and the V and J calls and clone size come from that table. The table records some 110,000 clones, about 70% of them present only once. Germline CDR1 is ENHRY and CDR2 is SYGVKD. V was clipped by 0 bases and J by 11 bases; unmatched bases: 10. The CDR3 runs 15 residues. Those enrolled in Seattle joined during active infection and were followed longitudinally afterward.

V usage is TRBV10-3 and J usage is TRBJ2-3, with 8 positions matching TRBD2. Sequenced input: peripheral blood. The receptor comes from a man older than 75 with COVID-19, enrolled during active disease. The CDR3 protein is CAISESTGGESKQYF. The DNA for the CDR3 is TGTGCCATCAGTGAGTCAACGGGAGGGGAGAGCAAGCAGTATTTT.